This T cell receptor (beta chain) was captured by sequencing in a study of blood T cells in healthy people across ages. Of note for this clonotype: Antigen unknown.

Study-level findings and limits: Roughly linearly, TCR beta diversity per million T cells fell as age increased. No conclusive comparison of naive versus antigen-experienced cells was possible with unsorted PBMCs.

A second PCR of roughly 7 to 11 cycles used a sample-barcoded 5' primer and a J-beta primer mix. Each of the cDNA molecules was tagged by a template-switch adaptor with 12 random nucleotides. TCRdb re-derived calls from the 5' RACE reads in MiXCR, one entry per CDR3 protein. There are just under 900,000 distinct CDR3 sequences in the sample; 29% occur only once, and roughly 17% lies in the top ten. The CDR3 contains 14 residues. V dropped 6 bases and J dropped 4 bases, with 15 bases sitting between them. Germline-derived CDR1 and CDR2 are MNHEY and SMNVEV (reference sequence). This chain uses TRBV27 with TRBJ1-2, with D uncertain. Specimen: blood. The TCR sequence derives from a woman of 80 years or more in good health. The CDR3 sequence is CASRSQTGIYGYTF. The CDR3 DNA is TGTGCCAGCAGGTCCCAGACGGGGATCTATGGCTACACCTTC.